These 21 T cell receptor beta chains share one sample of origin, sequenced in a study of T cells after yellow fever vaccination. MiXCR was run by TCRdb on the 5' RACE reads, yielding one entry per CDR3 protein. The sample shows over 10,000 distinct CDR3 sequences, about 5.3% of them seen only once. Here the sequenced sample was PBMCs, either bulk or a sorted T-cell subset (CD4+, CD8+, memory, or dextramer-sorted; not recorded which), taken 45 days after the yellow fever booster vaccination. Receptor source: a man younger than 45 who received the YFV17D yellow fever vaccine.

Turning to this clonotype: Here the CDR3 omits its conserved ending phenylalanine or tryptophan, so a read error is the likely source. The DNA is left out, because the CDR3 cannot be placed on it with certainty; the CDR3 is given as TCRdb lists it. This sequence joins TRBV5-3 and TRBJ2-2; TRBD2, the table's D call, was not compared with the DNA. TRBV5-3 qualifies as an ORF whose function is uncertain. The CDR3 is 14 residues long, ends included. CDR3 residues: CARGPGRNSGELLC.

There are many counts of this clonotype. The chain couples TRBV20-1 to TRBJ1-2; D uncertain. The germline CDR1 and CDR2 sequences are DFQATT and SNEGSKA (reference sequence). The CDR3 loop spans 12 amino acids. Trimming stripped 0 bases from V and 5 bases from J, with 7 bases between. The CDR3 DNA is TGCAGTGCTAGAGACGGAGGTTATGGCTACACCTTC. Its protein is CSARDGGYGYTF.

This clonotype was seen many times. The chain uses TRBV10-3 and TRBJ1-2, with 7 bases fitting TRBD1. This CDR3 is built from 14 residues. Germline CDR1 is ENHRY and CDR2 is SYGVKD. V was clipped by 8 bases and J by 6 bases; unmatched bases: 12. CDR3 sequence reads: CAIGQGERVDGYTF. CDR3 sequence (DNA): TGTGCCATCGGTCAGGGGGAACGAGTGGATGGCTACACCTTC.

This clonotype was seen ten or more times. The chain uses TRBV20-1 and TRBJ2-7; maybe TRBD2 (5 bases). Germline V gene lookup returns CDR1 DFQATT and CDR2 SNEGSKA (reference sequence). V was clipped by 3 bases and J by 1 base, with 10 bases between them. The CDR3 is 13 residues long. CDR3 amino acids: CSASNLASYEQYF. In DNA form, the CDR3 reads TGCAGTGCTAGCAACCTAGCTTCCTACGAGCAGTACTTC.

On this clonotype: It may be a read error: a sequence one base away is much more abundant. J is TRBJ1-2 and V is TRBV7-9; D is uncertain. Germline values: CDR1 SEHNR, CDR2 FQNEAQ (reference sequence). The CDR3 contains 13 residues. The CDR3 loop reads CASSSGPNYGYNF. CDR3 DNA sequence: TGTGCCAGCAGCTCCGGCCCCAACTATGGCTACAACTTC.

At least ten counts were recorded for this clonotype. The chain employs TRBV4-1 and TRBJ2-7; 7 nucleotides match TRBD1. J gave up 4 bases and V 2 bases, and 2 bases lay outside the gene matches. Germline-derived CDR1 and CDR2 are MGHRA and YSYEKL. This CDR3 is 13 amino acids long. CDR3 nucleotide sequence: TGCGCCAGCAGCCAACAGACAGGGTACGAGCAGTACTTC. Translated: CASSQQTGYEQYF.

Note on this clonotype: A much bigger clone sits one base away, suggesting this may be a read error. The rearrangement uses TRBV15 and TRBJ2-1; the D is unclear. CDR1 and CDR2 from the germline V gene are LNHNV and YYDKDF (reference sequence). The CDR3 consists of 15 residues. For the CDR3, the DNA is TGTGCCACCAGCAGAGTCAGACACTCCTACAGTGAGCAGTTCTTC. This gives the protein CATSRVRHSYSEQFF. The variable domain in full, completed from reference TRBV15 and TRBJ2-1, reads DAMVIQNPRYQVTQFGKPVTLSCSQTLNHNVMYWYQQKSSQAPKLLFHYYDKDFNNEADTPDNFQSRRPNTSFCFLDIRSPGLGDTAMYLCATSRVRHSYSEQFFGPGTRLTVL.

This clonotype was detected ten times or more. The V and J genes are TRBV3-1 and TRBJ2-4; possibly TRBD1 for D (6 bases). Per the germline V gene, CDR1 is LGHDT and CDR2 is YNNKEL (reference sequence). The ends were cut back, 0 bases at V and 5 bases at J, with 11 bases in the middle. There are 15 residues in the CDR3. The chain's CDR3 is CASSQDLWTENIQYF. CDR3 nucleotides: TGTGCCAGCAGCCAAGATCTATGGACAGAAAACATTCAGTACTTC.

This clonotype was observed many times. V and J are TRBV20-1 and TRBJ2-1; the match to TRBD2 covers 9 bases. Germline V lookup: CDR1 DFQATT, CDR2 SNEGSKA (reference sequence). J was trimmed by 4 bases and V by 1 base; bases with no gene match: 11. The CDR3 has 17 residues. The CDR3 loop reads CSARGAPSGGRYNEQFF. The CDR3 nucleotides are TGCAGTGCTAGAGGGGCCCCCAGCGGGGGGCGGTACAATGAGCAGTTCTTC.

This clonotype was seen many times. The V gene is TRBV6-5, the J gene TRBJ2-7; perhaps TRBD1 as D (5 bases). The CDR3 sequence is 14 residues long. Germline V CDR1 and CDR2: MNHEY, SVGAGI. V was shortened by 0 bases and J by 3 bases, with 9 bases between the two germline ends. CDR3: CASSYSFRGYEQYF. The CDR3 nucleotides are TGTGCCAGCAGTTACTCGTTTAGGGGCTACGAGCAGTACTTC.

This clonotype came up many times. The chain carries TRBV18 and TRBJ2-5; a weak D match, TRBD1 (5 bases). V was trimmed by 1 base and J by 5 bases, leaving 20 bases between them. The CDR3 runs 17 residues. The germline V gene encodes CDR1 KGHSH and CDR2 LQKENI. The CDR3 loop reads CASSPLLYRKGPETQYF. The CDR3 DNA reads TGTGCCAGCTCACCACTTTTATACAGAAAGGGGCCGGAGACCCAGTACTTC.

At least ten counts were recorded for this clonotype. The rearrangement joins TRBV15 to TRBJ2-7; no clear D. The CDR3 has 11 amino acids. V was cut by 5 bases and J by 0 bases, with 2 bases left in between. Germline loops: CDR1 LNHNV, CDR2 YYDKDF (reference sequence). The DNA for the CDR3 is TGTGCCACCAGCGACTCCTACGAGCAGTACTTC. Amino acid sequence: CATSDSYEQYF.

This clonotype was picked up many times. The J gene is TRBJ1-1, the V gene TRBV5-1, with TRBD1 matching over 7 bases. The CDR3 contains 15 residues. CDR1 SGHRS and CDR2 YFSETQ come from the germline V gene. The V gene end was trimmed by 4 bases and the J gene end by 4 bases; junction bases not matched to a gene: 10. CDR3 coding DNA: TGCGCCAGCAGCGCTTCGACAGGGCGCGGCACTGAAGCTTTCTTT. It is translated as CASSASTGRGTEAFF.

In its sample, this clonotype was seen many times. The chain links TRBV12-3 or TRBV12-4 to TRBJ2-1, with TRBD2 matching over 8 bases. The CDR3 is 13 amino acids. The J segment lost 9 bases and the V segment lost 9 bases, leaving 10 bases of the junction unmatched. The CDR3 sequence is CASWNSGIGEQFF. CDR3 in DNA: TGTGCCAGTTGGAATAGCGGGATCGGTGAGCAGTTCTTC.

This clonotype was seen at least ten times. J is TRBJ2-1 and V is TRBV20-1; perhaps TRBD2 as D (5 bases). The CDR3 totals 13 residues. Germline lookup yields CDR1 DFQATT and CDR2 SNEGSKA (reference sequence). V was trimmed by 3 bases and J by 7 bases, leaving 13 bases between them. CDR3 sequence (DNA): TGCAGTGCTAGGAGGGTCTCGCATAATGAGCAGTTCTTC. Translated, it gives CSARRVSHNEQFF.

The V gene is TRBV19, the J gene TRBJ1-6; D is ambiguous. The CDR3 totals 17 residues. Germline V gene data show CDR1 as LNHDA and CDR2 as SQIVND (reference sequence). The V and J ends lost 5 bases and 0 bases respectively, with 14 bases between them. The CDR3 protein is CASSAKTWSSYNSPLHF. The CDR3 DNA reads as TGTGCCAGTAGTGCCAAGACTTGGAGCTCCTATAATTCACCCCTCCACTTT.

The chain couples TRBV25-1 to TRBJ2-7; D uncertain. CDR1 is MGHDK and CDR2 is SYGVNS in the germline V gene. The CDR3 runs 13 residues. Trimming took 6 bases from V and 6 from J, leaving 15 bases between them. Here the CDR3 reads CASSPGIPCEQYF. CDR3 bases: TGTGCCAGCAGCCCTGGGATCCCGTGCGAGCAGTACTTC.

This clonotype was observed at least ten times. The rearrangement joins TRBV29-1 to TRBJ2-2; no clear D gene. Looked up from germline, CDR1 is SQVTM and CDR2 is ANQGSEA. Trimming cost V 6 bases and J 0 bases, with 2 bases left between them. This CDR3 comprises 11 residues. CDR3 in DNA: TGCAGCGTGGCGAACACCGGGGAGCTGTTTTTT. This codes for CSVANTGELFF.

About this clonotype: A much larger clone differs by one base, so this may be a read error. Without the conserved terminal phenylalanine or tryptophan, this CDR3 likely stems from a read error. The chain uses TRBV28 and TRBJ2-1, with D unclear. Deletions cut 5 bases from V and 8 bases from J, with 7 bases between. In germline, CDR1 is MDHEN, CDR2 SYDVKM. The CDR3 length is 11 residues. CDR3 DNA sequence: TGTGCCAGCAGTATGTTCGATGAGCAGTTCTCC. As protein: CASSMFDEQFS.

At least ten counts were recorded for this clonotype. The rearrangement joins TRBV4-3 to TRBJ2-5; tentative D call: TRBD2 (6 bases). CDR1 is LGHNA and CDR2 is YSLEER in the germline V gene. V gave up 0 bases and J gave up 7 bases, with 12 bases separating them. The CDR3 has 14 residues. The CDR3 reads CASSQEAWEATQYF. The CDR3 DNA follows: TGCGCCAGCAGCCAAGAGGCTTGGGAGGCGACCCAGTACTTC.

This clonotype turned up a few times. This chain links TRBV7-9 with TRBJ2-1, with unresolved D. CDR1 and CDR2 (germline): SEHNR, FQNEAQ (reference sequence). The CDR3 is 11 residues long. With 9 bases removed from V and 10 bases from J, the gap between germline ends came to 13 bases. CDR3 DNA: TGTGCCAGTAGTCCCGGGCCCGAGCAGTTCTTC. This encodes CASSPGPEQFF.